This T cell receptor beta chain stems from a study of blood T cells in healthy people across ages. The study, taken as a whole, reports: Researchers deemed the diversity estimates from one million T cells underestimates.

This clonotype has just a few counts. Its antigen is still unknown. Next came a second PCR, run for roughly 6 to 11 cycles, which used a sample-barcoded 5' primer along with a J-beta primer mix. TCRdb called the 5' RACE reads again in MiXCR, with one record for every CDR3 protein. The top ten hold roughly 28% of the sample, which has about 320,000 distinct CDR3 sequences, 27% seen once. The sequencing input was blood. This clonotype was sampled from a woman in her 70s in good health.

DNA of the CDR3: TGCAGCGTCTCCGGGGGGTCAAGAGAAGCTTTCTTT. Its protein is CSVSGGSREAFF. This sequence joins TRBV29-1 and TRBJ1-1; D is possibly TRBD1 (5 bases). Trimming pared 6 bases from V and 8 bases from J, leaving 16 bases between. Germline values: CDR1 SQVTM, CDR2 ANQGSEA. There are 12 residues in the CDR3.